Below, 9 T cell receptor beta chains from the same sample are listed, as sequenced in a study of blood T cell repertoires in COVID-19. Assay used: immunoSEQ multiplex PCR; TCRdb lists only in-frame clones, some missing. The sample consists of about 400,000 clones, around nine tenths of them appearing once. Sequenced input: PBMCs or T cells enriched from blood (not recorded which). The receptors come from a woman in her forties or fifties who had recovered from COVID-19.

This rearrangement joins TRBV9 to TRBJ2-3; 9 bases agree with TRBD1. Germline CDR1 reads SGDLS; CDR2 reads YYNGEE. CDR3 length: 15 amino acids. Trimming removed 3 bases from V and 2 bases from J; junction bases left unmatched: 4. The CDR3 region is CASSAGTGPTDTQYF. The DNA for the CDR3 is TGTGCCAGCAGCGCCGGGACAGGGCCCACAGATACGCAGTATTTT.

J is TRBJ2-2 and V is TRBV27; 8 bases are shared with TRBD2. The length of the CDR3 is 21 residues. Germline assignment: CDR1 MNHEY and CDR2 SMNVEV (reference sequence). The ends lost 6 bases at V and 0 bases at J; junction bases unmatched: 21. CDR3 residues: CASSLFFGGGLQVTNTGELFF. As DNA, the CDR3 is TGTGCCAGCAGCCTCTTTTTCGGCGGGGGGCTCCAAGTCACGAACACCGGGGAGCTGTTTTTT.

The chain combines TRBV7-8 with TRBJ2-1; D uncertain. V dropped 5 bases and J dropped 7 bases, with 21 bases sitting between them. Germline loops: CDR1 SGHVS, CDR2 FQNEAQ. CDR3 length equals 16 residues. This CDR3 is CASSRPGAAGWNEQFF. In DNA form, the CDR3 reads TGTGCCAGCAGCAGGCCCGGTGCGGCTGGCTGGAATGAGCAGTTCTTC.

The chain recombines TRBV28 with TRBJ1-1; 9 bases line up with TRBD1. The germline V gene has CDR1 MDHEN and CDR2 SYDVKM. V trimming: 6 bases; J trimming: 2 bases; junction bases outside the gene matches: 4. This CDR3 contains 14 residues. DNA of the CDR3: TGTGCCAGCAGCGAGGGACAGGGAAACACTGAAGCTTTCTTT. Its protein is CASSEGQGNTEAFF.

The chain uses TRBV19 and TRBJ2-1; the D gene is possibly TRBD2 (5 bases). The V end lost 3 bases, the J end lost 0 bases, and 12 bases lay between the germline ends. Germline-derived CDR1 and CDR2 are LNHDA and SQIVND (reference sequence). This CDR3 region has 16 residues. Here the CDR3 reads CASSILTGSSYNEQFF. The CDR3 DNA follows: TGTGCCAGTAGTATTTTAACGGGGAGCTCCTACAATGAGCAGTTCTTC.

Details on this clone: At one boundary the junction diverges from the germline segment, which might be a read error. V gene TRBV6-5 combines with J gene TRBJ2-1, with 12 bases aligning to TRBD1. The CDR3 loop spans 15 amino acids. Per the germline V gene, CDR1 is MNHEY and CDR2 is SVGAGI. The CDR3 loop is CASRTGTGGYDEQFF. The CDR3 bases are TGTGCCAGCAGAACCGGGACAGGGGGCTACGATGAGCAGTTCTTC.

This clone was detected only once. This rearrangement joins TRBV3-1 (or the pseudogene TRBV3-2) to TRBJ1-3; a weak D match, TRBD1 (5 bases). Germline V lookup: CDR1 LGHDT, CDR2 YNNKEL (reference sequence). V lost 0 bases and J lost 3, with 12 bases in between. The CDR3 is 16 amino acids. The DNA of the CDR3 is TGTGCCAGCAGCCAAGAGGGGGGGATCGGTGGAAACACCATATATTTT. It is translated as CASSQEGGIGGNTIYF.

This chain connects TRBV14 to TRBJ2-1; 8 positions match TRBD2. Germline V gives CDR1 SGHDN, CDR2 FVKESK. The CDR3 loop spans 16 amino acids. V was pared by 0 bases and J by 4 bases, with 5 bases of the junction left unmatched. The CDR3 nucleotides read TGTGCCAGCAGCCAAGAGAAGCGGGGGTGGTACAATGAGCAGTTCTTC. The encoded protein is CASSQEKRGWYNEQFF.

The chain carries TRBV5-1 and TRBJ2-1; possible D gene TRBD1, 5 bases. The V gene lost 3 bases and the J gene lost 2 bases, with 12 bases spanning the gap. The CDR3 is 15 amino acids. The germline V gene encodes CDR1 SGHRS and CDR2 YFSETQ. The CDR3 sequence is CASSSVGAPYNEQFF. CDR3 bases: TGCGCCAGCAGCTCAGTAGGGGCCCCCTACAATGAGCAGTTCTTC.